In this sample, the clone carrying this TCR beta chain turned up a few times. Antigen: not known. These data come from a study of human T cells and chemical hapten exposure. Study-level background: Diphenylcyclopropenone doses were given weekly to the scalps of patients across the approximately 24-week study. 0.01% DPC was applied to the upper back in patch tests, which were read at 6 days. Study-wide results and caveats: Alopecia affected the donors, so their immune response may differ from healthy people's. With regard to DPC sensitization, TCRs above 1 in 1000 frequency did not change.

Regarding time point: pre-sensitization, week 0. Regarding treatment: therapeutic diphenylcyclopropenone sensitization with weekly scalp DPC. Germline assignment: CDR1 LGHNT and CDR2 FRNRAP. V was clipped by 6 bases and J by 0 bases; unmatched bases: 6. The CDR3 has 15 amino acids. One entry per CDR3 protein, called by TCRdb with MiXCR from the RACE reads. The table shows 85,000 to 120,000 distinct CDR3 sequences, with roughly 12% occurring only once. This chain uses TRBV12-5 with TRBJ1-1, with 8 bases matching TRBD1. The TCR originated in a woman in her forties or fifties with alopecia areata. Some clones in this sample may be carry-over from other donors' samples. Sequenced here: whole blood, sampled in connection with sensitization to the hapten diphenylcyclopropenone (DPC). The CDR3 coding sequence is TGTGCTAGTGGCTTCGCGGGACAGGTGAACACTGAAGCTTTCTTT. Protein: CASGFAGQVNTEAFF.